The entry that follows covers one T cell receptor beta chain sequence. The CDR3 is made up of 14 amino acids. Trimming pared 6 bases from V and 9 bases from J, leaving 18 bases between. Looked up from germline, CDR1 is KGHSH and CDR2 is LQKENI. The memory fraction was CD4+CD45RO+CD25- cells. After constant-region reverse-primer amplification, full-length variable regions underwent semi-nested PCR with Nested Universal Primer A. TCRdb reprocessed the 5' RACE reads via MiXCR and lists one record per CDR3 protein. This table holds about 8,600 distinct CDR3 sequences, 16% found once. This chain uses TRBV18 with TRBJ1-3; tentative D call: TRBD1 (5 bases). The TCR originated in a female donor with breast cancer. The sample consisted of memory CD4+ T cells sorted from blood. Subset of the sample: memory CD4+ T cells, CD4+CD45RO+CD25-. The CDR3 reads CASSPNARVGTIYF. CDR3 bases: TGTGCCAGCTCTCCGAATGCCAGGGTCGGCACCATATATTTT.